The present entry profiles one TCR beta chain with its context. What it binds is not known. This specimen comes from a study of T-cell reconstitution after alpha-beta-depleted transplantation in children. Study results and limitations: Some patients' high day-60 TCRbeta diversity was traced to surviving recipient T cells and thymic progenitors. A year had passed since transplant, and T-cell counts and diversity by then came mostly from newly produced T cells. Reports say that about two months after transplant, the alpha-beta T cells came out of several hundred graft clones that had expanded.

A library of TCRbeta sequences, prepared with unique molecular identifiers, was generated. Each CDR3 protein is one row after TCRdb ran MiXCR on the PCR reads. The sample has under 35,000 distinct CDR3 sequences; roughly a sixth are singletons. The clonotype comes from a male patient aged 2-9 years who had a stem cell transplant for acute lymphoblastic leukemia, so the T cells may come from the graft donor. The specimen was PBMCs, mostly from graft donor cells, collected 60 days after TCRalphabeta/CD19-depleted stem cell transplant.

CDR3 residues: CASSLGGRQTSPLHF. CDR3 nucleotide sequence: TGTGCCAGCAGCTTAGGAGGGCGGCAGACTTCACCCCTCCACTTT. The chain has TRBV7-2 and TRBJ1-6; no clear D gene. With 1 base removed from V and 9 bases from J, the gap between germline ends came to 13 bases. The germline CDR1 and CDR2 sequences are SGHTA and FQGNSA. CDR3 length: 15 amino acids.